The sequence of this T cell receptor (beta chain) was determined in a study of T-cell memory formation after mild COVID-19. The CDR3 loop spans 12 amino acids. The V gene lost 4 bases and the J gene lost 10 bases, with 10 bases spanning the gap. Germline V CDR1 and CDR2: KGHDR, SFDVKD. TCRdb used MiXCR to reprocess the 5' RACE reads, holding one entry per CDR3 protein. Here the sample spans about 62,000 distinct CDR3 sequences, around 10% being singletons. The chain combines TRBV24-1 with TRBJ2-1, with D perhaps matching TRBD1 or TRBD2 (5 bases each). The sequence came from a man younger than 35 who had mild COVID-19 (a few samples of this study predate the infection). Cell type and time point are not known. The specimen was PBMCs or a T cell subset sorted from them (not recorded which). This chain's CDR3 is CATSDRGREQFF. CDR3 bases: TGTGCCACCAGTGACCGGGGCCGCGAGCAGTTCTTC.